The present entry profiles one TCR beta chain with its context. What it recognizes is unknown. The source of the sample is a study of cytomegalovirus exposure and HLA in healthy donors. About the research overall: Within an early data release were approximately 85 million unique TCRs drawn from HLA-typed donors. Study-wide findings and caveats: Sequencing had likely introduced a cluster of highly shared sequence variants as an artifact. Per a later analysis, about 17,000 TCR beta sequences showed association with HLA alleles at 0.05 false discovery rate.

The PCR contained 60 Vbeta and 13 Jbeta primers. This table comes from immunoSEQ multiplex PCR, and its TCRdb copy is limited to in-frame clones, with some not included. Altogether 95,000 to 150,000 clones are present, 82% being singletons, with the ten largest covering around 1.5%. Germline V gene sequence: CDR1 KGHSY, CDR2 FQNENV. Trimming pared 4 bases from V and 4 bases from J, leaving 14 bases between. The CDR3 is made up of 14 amino acids. This chain connects TRBV16 to TRBJ2-7; a weak D match, TRBD2 (6 bases). The sequencing sample was made of PBMCs. This receptor was taken from a woman aged 18-29 years in good health and CMV-seronegative. The CDR3 sequence: CASSRDSTLYEQYF. CDR3 nucleotides: TGTGCCAGCAGCCGGGACTCTACCCTATACGAGCAGTACTTC.